This section outlines one TCR beta chain sequence together with its context. The antigen is unknown. Relative to the germline gene, one junction end is altered; a read error may explain this. These data originate in a study of blood T cells in healthy people across ages. Broader study findings: Naive and antigen-experienced cells were not separated, limiting conclusive comparison. With age, beta diversity per million T cells declined roughly linearly, significantly by approximately 41.

With a J-beta primer mix and a sample-barcoded 5' primer, a second PCR ran roughly 6 to 12 cycles. In TCRdb, the 5' RACE reads were re-called with MiXCR into one record per CDR3 protein. The repertoire consists of hundreds of thousands of distinct CDR3 sequences, with approximately 67% occurring once and the leading ten covering about a quarter. Specimen: blood. This receptor was identified in a man aged 25 to 40 in good health.

The CDR3 bases are TGTGCCAGCAGTCTAGCTTCCGGGACTAACCGAGAGACCCAGTACTTC. The encoded protein is CASSLASGTNRETQYF. V and J are TRBV12-3 or TRBV12-4 and TRBJ2-5; 7 nucleotides line up with TRBD2. The CDR3 spans 16 residues.